This T cell receptor beta chain was captured by sequencing in a study of shared clonotypes between healthy human individuals. Clones were read by immunoSEQ multiplex PCR, and TCRdb kept only the in-frame ones, dropping some. The sample yields roughly 680,000 clones, approximately 77% seen once. Trimming took 6 bases from V and 6 from J; bases not matched to a gene: 11. CDR3 length equals 15 residues. Germline V gene data show CDR1 as MNHEY and CDR2 as SVGAGI. The specimen sequenced was memory CD4+ T cells sorted from blood. Subset of the sample: CD45RA-negative fraction. This TCR came from a woman in her twenties or thirties in good health. The chain employs TRBV6-5 and TRBJ1-1; 9 nucleotides agree with TRBD1. DNA for the CDR3: TGTGCCAGCAGAGACACCGGGACAGGGAAGTCTGAAGCTTTCTTT. It encodes CASRDTGTGKSEAFF.